One sample yielded the 32 T cell receptor beta chains listed below, sequenced in a study of cytomegalovirus exposure and HLA in healthy donors. Primers included in the PCR were 60 Vbeta and 13 Jbeta primers. Produced via immunoSEQ multiplex PCR; TCRdb's table is partial and in-frame only. The sample holds approximately 200,000 clones, roughly four fifths seen once. What was sequenced was PBMCs. These TCRs come from a woman aged 45-59 years in good health and CMV-seropositive.

This chain links TRBV10-1 with TRBJ2-7; weak D call: TRBD1 (5 bases). The CDR3 is made up of 13 amino acids. Germline V gives CDR1 WNHNN, CDR2 SYGVQD (reference sequence). V was cut by 2 bases and J by 3 bases, with 8 bases left in between. This CDR3 is CASSETGGYEQYF. The CDR3 DNA reads TGCGCCAGCAGTGAGACAGGCGGCTACGAGCAGTACTTC.

The chain joins TRBV30 to TRBJ1-5, with D possibly being TRBD1 (6 bases). CDR1 GTSNPN and CDR2 SVGIG come from the germline V gene (reference sequence). Trimming shortened V by 1 base and J by 7 bases, and 20 bases separated the two germline ends. This CDR3 comprises 16 residues. CDR3 sequence reads: CAWSAPGHPFEQPQHF. Here the CDR3 DNA reads TGTGCCTGGAGTGCCCCGGGACACCCATTTGAGCAGCCCCAGCATTTT.

The gene calls are TRBV5-1 and TRBJ2-1; 10 bases agree with TRBD2. The CDR3 totals 17 residues. Trimming at V came to 1 base and at J to 0 bases, leaving 4 bases not matched to a gene. Germline lookup yields CDR1 SGHRS and CDR2 YFSETQ. The CDR3 DNA reads TGCGCCAGCAGCTTGACACTAGCGGGAAGCTCCTACAATGAGCAGTTCTTC. Its translation is CASSLTLAGSSYNEQFF.

The J gene is TRBJ2-3, the V gene TRBV7-2; 14 nucleotides align to TRBD2. The V segment lost 6 bases and the J segment 0 bases; nucleotides outside the gene matches: 8. Germline V gene sequence: CDR1 SGHTA, CDR2 FQGNSA. This CDR3 is 18 amino acids long. CDR3 nucleotides: TGTGCCAGCAGTCCGGGACTAGCGGGGGTGGGGAGCACAGATACGCAGTATTTT. Encoded protein: CASSPGLAGVGSTDTQYF.

The chain uses TRBV4-3 and TRBJ2-3; TRBD2 matches at 8 bases. Germline-derived CDR1 and CDR2 are LGHNA and YSLEER. The length of the CDR3 is 16 residues. The ends lost 4 bases at V and 3 bases at J; junction bases unmatched: 9. The CDR3 bases are TGCGCCAGCAGCCCGAGGGCGGGGGGTAGGACAGATACGCAGTATTTT. Its protein product is CASSPRAGGRTDTQYF.

Notes on this clone: This CDR3 is also generated by other DNA sequences in the sample. V usage is TRBV11-1 and J usage is TRBJ2-3; 9 bases are a match to TRBD1. The trim removed 5 bases at V and 3 bases at J, leaving 3 bases unmatched. Germline CDR1 reads SGHAT; CDR2 reads FQDESV (reference sequence). The CDR3 contains 14 residues. CDR3 sequence reads: CASSTGQGTDTQYF. As DNA, the CDR3 is TGTGCCAGCAGCACCGGACAGGGGACAGATACGCAGTATTTT.

This clone turned up a few times. This chain links TRBV28 with TRBJ1-6; D remains unclear. The CDR3 loop spans 19 amino acids. Germline V lookup: CDR1 MDHEN, CDR2 SYDVKM. Trimming shortened V by 6 bases and J by 0 bases, and 21 bases separated the two germline ends. The CDR3, as DNA: TGTGCCAGCAGCTTTACAATTCCCGAGGTCCTCTCCTATAATTCACCCCTCCACTTT. It codes for CASSFTIPEVLSYNSPLHF.

The chain combines TRBV5-1 with TRBJ2-3; TRBD2 might be the D (6 bases). CDR1 and CDR2 (germline): SGHRS, YFSETQ. Trimming cost V 3 bases and J 1 base, with 9 bases left between them. The CDR3 is made up of 14 amino acids. The CDR3 loop is CASSSGTRTDTQYF. The CDR3 nucleotides read TGCGCCAGCAGCTCCGGGACTCGCACAGATACGCAGTATTTT.

The chain uses TRBV11-2 and TRBJ2-3; the D gene is possibly TRBD2 (6 bases). CDR1 and CDR2 (germline): SGHAT, FQNNGV. The length of the CDR3 is 14 residues. Trimming pared 5 bases from V and 0 bases from J, leaving 9 bases between. DNA for the CDR3: TGTGCCAGCAGCCGGGAGCAGAGCACAGATACGCAGTATTTT. It translates to CASSREQSTDTQYF.

This chain links TRBV5-1 with TRBJ2-3; TRBD2 matches 7 bases. This CDR3 spans 15 amino acids. J was trimmed by 5 bases and V by 3 bases; bases with no gene match: 9. Germline V gene lookup returns CDR1 SGHRS and CDR2 YFSETQ. The CDR3 is CASSYQRDPGDTQYF. For the CDR3, the DNA is TGCGCCAGCAGCTATCAGCGGGATCCGGGAGATACGCAGTATTTT.

This chain links TRBV10-3 with TRBJ1-3; 9 positions agree with TRBD1. V lost 5 bases to trimming and J lost 8 bases; unmatched junction nucleotides: 7. Germline CDR1 is ENHRY and CDR2 is SYGVKD. CDR3 length equals 14 residues. CDR3 nucleotides: TGTGCCATCAGTCCCGGGACAGGGCCTCACACCATATATTTT. Translating gives CAISPGTGPHTIYF.

The V call is TRBV6-1, the J call TRBJ1-2; no definite D call. CDR1 and CDR2 from the germline V gene are MNHNS and SASEGT. The V and J ends lost 4 bases and 4 bases respectively, with 10 bases between them. The length of the CDR3 is 13 residues. The CDR3 DNA reads TGTGCCAGCAGTGCCCTGGCCCTCTATGGCTACACCTTC. Amino acids: CASSALALYGYTF.

This chain connects TRBV6-6 to TRBJ2-1; 11 bases match TRBD1. J gave up 7 bases and V 6 bases, and 11 bases lay outside the gene matches. Per germline, CDR1 MNHNY and CDR2 SVGAGI (reference sequence). There are 16 residues in the CDR3. CDR3 residues: CASSGRTGGDWNEQFF. CDR3 nucleotides: TGTGCCAGCAGCGGAAGGACAGGGGGCGATTGGAATGAGCAGTTCTTC.

This clone occurred a few times. The chain is built from TRBV1 and TRBJ1-3. TRBV1 is classified as a pseudogene. The CDR3 is 17 amino acids. For the CDR3, the DNA is TGCACCAGCAGCCAAGAGCGGGAGGCCTGCTCTGGAAACACCATATATTTT. Translating it yields CTSSQEREACSGNTIYF.

V usage is TRBV7-9 and J usage is TRBJ2-7, with 10 bases fitting TRBD2. J was trimmed by 6 bases and V by 3 bases; bases with no gene match: 11. CDR1 and CDR2 (germline): SEHNR, FQNEAQ (reference sequence). The CDR3 has 16 residues. The CDR3 nucleotides read TGTGCCAGCAGCTTGGGGGCTTTTCTAGCGGGAGCCGAGCAGTACTTC. Translating it yields CASSLGAFLAGAEQYF.

The CDR3 DNA reads TGCGCCAGCAGCCAGGGGGGGGGACAGGGACAAGAGACCCAGTACTTC. Its protein product is CASSQGGGQGQETQYF. This chain joins TRBV4-1 and TRBJ2-5, with 9 bases matching TRBD1. The germline gives CDR1 MGHRA, CDR2 YSYEKL. The CDR3 covers 16 residues. The ends lost 3 bases at V and 2 bases at J; junction bases unmatched: 7.

This clone came up once. V is TRBV9 and J is TRBJ1-4, with 7 bases identical to TRBD1. After removal of 0 bases from V and 13 bases from J, the junction contained 12 bases not matched to a gene. This CDR3 spans 15 amino acids. Per the germline V gene, CDR1 is SGDLS and CDR2 is YYNGEE. The CDR3: CASSVGGTVQETLFF. The CDR3 DNA sequence: TGTGCCAGCAGCGTAGGGGGGACAGTTCAAGAGACACTGTTTTTT.

V and J are TRBV18 and TRBJ1-1, with D unresolved. The V gene lost 3 bases and the J gene lost 5 bases, with 16 bases spanning the gap. CDR3 length equals 15 residues. Looked up from germline, CDR1 is KGHSH and CDR2 is LQKENI. Here the CDR3 reads CASSPAQVGGTEAFF. As DNA, the CDR3 is TGTGCCAGCTCACCCGCCCAAGTAGGAGGTACTGAAGCTTTCTTT.

This clone was observed a single time. V is TRBV19 and J is TRBJ2-7; the match to TRBD1 covers 12 bases. This CDR3 has 15 amino acids. J lost 4 bases, V lost 5 bases, and 6 bases had no gene match. CDR1 is LNHDA, CDR2 SQIVND, per germline (reference sequence). CDR3 residues: CASSLGTGGRYEQYF. The CDR3, as DNA: TGTGCCAGTAGTCTCGGGACAGGGGGCCGGTACGAGCAGTACTTC. Complete variable domain (other parts from reference TRBV19 and TRBJ2-7): DGGITQSPKYLFRKEGQNVTLSCEQNLNHDAMYWYRQDPGQGLRLIYYSQIVNDFQKGDIAEGYSVSREKKESFPLTVTSAQKNPTAFYLCASSLGTGGRYEQYFGPGTRLTVT.

This chain links TRBV5-4 with TRBJ2-7; D gene uncertain. From germline, CDR1 is SGHNT and CDR2 YYREEE (reference sequence). The CDR3 loop spans 16 amino acids. V lost 2 bases to trimming and J lost 2 bases, with 17 bases between them. The CDR3 DNA is TGTGCCAGCAGCTTTTCCGCGGCTGGCACTGCCTACGAGCAGTACTTC. Its translation: CASSFSAAGTAYEQYF.

The gene calls are TRBV19 and TRBJ1-1, with 7 bases matching TRBD1. Germline CDR1 is LNHDA and CDR2 is SQIVND (reference sequence). This CDR3 is 13 amino acids long. V trimming: 3 bases; J trimming: 3 bases; junction bases outside the gene matches: 1. CDR3 sequence reads: CASSMTGYTEAFF. CDR3 coding DNA: TGTGCCAGTAGTATGACAGGGTACACTGAAGCTTTCTTT.

For this clone: At one end the junction does not follow the germline gene, possibly because of a read error. This chain connects TRBV4-1 to TRBJ2-1, with a weak D call TRBD2 (7 bases). The germline V gene has CDR1 MGHRA and CDR2 YSYEKL. The CDR3 spans 12 residues. CDR3 loop: CVSSHREGEQFF. CDR3 DNA: TGCGTCAGCAGCCACAGGGAGGGTGAGCAGTTCTTC.

In DNA form, the CDR3 reads TGCGCCAGCCCGGCCCCGGGACAGTATGCTTGGCAGCCCCAGCATTTT. Translated, it gives CASPAPGQYAWQPQHF. The chain links TRBV5-1 to TRBJ1-5; 7 nucleotides line up with TRBD1. The CDR3 length is 16 residues. The germline V gene has CDR1 SGHRS and CDR2 YFSETQ. Trimming removed 7 bases from V and 7 bases from J; junction bases left unmatched: 17.

Points on this clone: At the DNA level, this CDR3 is encoded by other sequences in the same sample as well. The rearrangement uses TRBV7-8 and TRBJ2-2; 9 bases match TRBD2. The V gene's germline CDR1 is SGHVS and CDR2 FQNEAQ. Losses at the gene ends were 5 bases for V and 3 bases for J; bases not matched to a gene: 13. The CDR3 totals 18 residues. The CDR3 loop reads CASSQLAGSLIDTGELFF. In nucleotides, the CDR3 is TGTGCCAGCAGCCAGCTAGCGGGGAGCCTGATTGACACCGGGGAGCTGTTTTTT.

There are a few counts of this clone. The V and J genes are TRBV6-1 and TRBJ1-3, with D maybe TRBD1 (5 bases). From germline, CDR1 is MNHNS and CDR2 SASEGT. The CDR3 runs to 12 residues. Trimming took 6 bases from V and 8 from J, leaving 11 bases between them. In nucleotides, the CDR3 is TGTGCCAGCAGCGACAGTTGGTACACCATATATTTT. Translation: CASSDSWYTIYF.

As to this clone: The germline gene is not matched at one end of the junction; a read error may be the cause. The chain links TRBV2 to TRBJ2-4; TRBD1 aligns across 7 bases. CDR1 is SNHLY, CDR2 FYNNEI, per germline. CDR3 length: 13 amino acids. As DNA, the CDR3 is TGTGCCAGCAGGGACAGGTCCAAAAACAGTCAGTACTTC. This translates into CASRDRSKNSQYF.

This chain connects TRBV28 to TRBJ1-4, with a weak D call TRBD1 (5 bases). The V end was cut by 5 bases, the J end by 7 bases, with 20 bases between. The CDR3 is 16 amino acids. Germline CDR1 reads MDHEN; CDR2 reads SYDVKM. The CDR3 DNA is TGTGCCAGCAGTCCCCCTAGGCAGGGAATAGGTGAAAAACTGTTTTTT. This sequence encodes CASSPPRQGIGEKLFF.

This chain uses TRBV11-1 with TRBJ2-1; 9 positions match TRBD2. The CDR3 totals 16 residues. Germline V lookup: CDR1 SGHAT, CDR2 FQDESV (reference sequence). Trimming at V came to 5 bases and at J to 3 bases, leaving 8 bases not matched to a gene. CDR3 DNA: TGTGCCAGCAGCCTATTAGCGGGAGCGGGCTACAATGAGCAGTTCTTC. This sequence encodes CASSLLAGAGYNEQFF. The full variable domain, its missing parts supplied by reference TRBV11-1 and TRBJ2-1, is EAEVAQSPRYKITEKSQAVAFWCDPISGHATLYWYRQILGQGPELLVQFQDESVVDDSQLPKDRFSAERLKGVDSTLKIQPAELGDSAMYLCASSLLAGAGYNEQFFGPGTRLTVL.

This clone came up a few times. This chain joins TRBV25-1 and TRBJ2-7, with a possible D match to TRBD2 (7 bases). The ends were cut back, 5 bases at V and 7 bases at J, with 12 bases in the middle. The CDR3 extends over 12 amino acids. Germline-derived CDR1 and CDR2 are MGHDK and SYGVNS. The CDR3 DNA reads TGTGCCAGCAGTCTCGGGGGGCGGGAGCAGTACTTC. Its translation: CASSLGGREQYF.

This clone was recorded a few times. The chain has TRBV28 and TRBJ1-3, with D possibly TRBD1 on 5 matching bases. The CDR3 covers 16 residues. Trimming cost V 2 bases and J 9 bases, with 20 bases left between them. Per the germline V gene, CDR1 is MDHEN and CDR2 is SYDVKM. CDR3 in amino acids: CASSLVTGRPVGTIYF. The CDR3 DNA sequence: TGTGCCAGCAGTTTAGTTACAGGACGGCCTGTCGGCACCATATATTTT.

The sample holds a few counts of this clone. The chain has TRBV7-2 and TRBJ2-3; D may be TRBD1 (6 bases). Germline CDR1 SGHTA, CDR2 FQGNSA. The V gene lost 1 base and the J gene lost 5 bases, with 10 bases spanning the gap. The CDR3 sequence is 14 residues long. CDR3 protein: CASSLVTGLDTQYF. The CDR3 nucleotides are TGTGCCAGCAGCTTAGTTACAGGGCTAGATACGCAGTATTTT.

The chain recombines TRBV18 with TRBJ2-7; tentative D call: TRBD1 (6 bases). CDR1 and CDR2 (germline): KGHSH, LQKENI. This CDR3 region has 12 residues. V was trimmed by 3 bases and J by 7 bases, leaving 10 bases between them. CDR3 loop: CASSPRTEEQYF. CDR3 DNA sequence: TGTGCCAGCTCACCCCGGACAGAAGAGCAGTACTTC.